These 3 T cell receptor beta chains came from one sample sequenced in a study of blood T cell repertoires in COVID-19. Clones were read by immunoSEQ multiplex PCR, and TCRdb kept only the in-frame ones, dropping some. The sample shows about 100,000 clones, around 85% of them seen only once. What was sequenced was peripheral blood. Receptors were obtained from a woman in her 70s with active or convalescent COVID-19.

CDR3 DNA: TGTGCCAGCAGCGGTCGACAGGGGAAGAATGAGCAGTTCTTC. It yields the protein CASSGRQGKNEQFF. The J gene is TRBJ2-1, the V gene TRBV13; 8 bases are a match to TRBD1. Per the germline V gene, CDR1 is PRHDT and CDR2 is FYEKMQ (reference sequence). The CDR3 is 14 residues long. V was pared by 5 bases and J by 7 bases, with 7 bases of the junction left unmatched.

The chain recombines TRBV6-5 with TRBJ2-5; possibly TRBD1 for D (5 bases). V lost 6 bases and J lost 2, with 16 bases in between. Germline V gives CDR1 MNHEY, CDR2 SVGAGI. The CDR3 consists of 15 residues. The CDR3 loop reads CASSRPTGDQETQYF. CDR3 bases: TGTGCCAGCAGCCGACCCACAGGCGATCAAGAGACCCAGTACTTC.

The chain uses TRBV12-3 or TRBV12-4 and TRBJ1-1; a weak D match, TRBD1 (5 bases). The CDR3 covers 12 residues. V was shortened by 5 bases and J by 5 bases, with 9 bases between the two germline ends. CDR3 protein: CASSPGGTEAFF. The CDR3 nucleotides read TGTGCCAGCAGTCCCGGGGGAACTGAAGCTTTCTTT.